Below are 11 T cell receptor beta chains sequenced from a single sample in a study of cytotoxic CD8 clonotypes in ibrutinib-treated CLL. The data were produced by immunoSEQ multiplex PCR, yet TCRdb's version contains in-frame clones alone and is incomplete. The repertoire consists of approximately 120,000 clones, with 58% occurring once and the leading ten covering around 37%. The material was PBMCs, obtained after 24 months of ibrutinib treatment. The origin of the receptors is a human donor with chronic lymphocytic leukemia.

This clone was seen at least ten times. The DNA of the CDR3 is TGTGCCAGCACCAGACATAGGGCGGGGGACACTGAAGCTTTCTTT. It is translated as CASTRHRAGDTEAFF. V gene TRBV11-3 combines with J gene TRBJ1-1, with D possibly TRBD1 on 5 matching bases. V was shortened by 7 bases and J by 3 bases, with 18 bases between the two germline ends. Germline V CDR1 and CDR2: SGHNT, YENEEA. The CDR3 is 15 residues long.

This clone was seen a few times. In nucleotides, the CDR3 is TGCGCCAGCAGCCAATCCCACGGGCCGTATGGCTACACCTTC. Translating it yields CASSQSHGPYGYTF. The J gene is TRBJ1-2, the V gene TRBV4-3; D uncertain. CDR1 LGHNA and CDR2 YSLEER come from the germline V gene. The length of the CDR3 is 14 residues. The V end lost 2 bases, the J end lost 5 bases, and 12 bases lay between the germline ends.

This clone was found once. The rearrangement links TRBV5-1 to TRBJ2-1, with D maybe TRBD2 (5 bases). Germline CDR1 SGHRS, CDR2 YFSETQ. Trimming removed 5 bases from V and 5 bases from J, with 17 bases in between. The length of the CDR3 is 15 residues. DNA for the CDR3: TGCGCCAGCAGAGGAGAACTAGGCAATAACAATGAGCAGTTCTTC. It encodes CASRGELGNNNEQFF.

The rearrangement joins TRBV5-4 to TRBJ2-5; D unclear. CDR3 size: 14 residues. Trimming removed 3 bases at V and 2 bases at J, with 11 bases between. Germline loops: CDR1 SGHNT, CDR2 YYREEE (reference sequence). CDR3 residues: CASSSETVQETQYF. The CDR3 DNA reads TGTGCCAGCAGCTCAGAAACAGTTCAAGAGACCCAGTACTTC.

This clone was seen just once. The chain joins TRBV29-1 to TRBJ2-5; 7 nucleotides match TRBD1. The V and J ends lost 3 bases and 2 bases, in that order; junction bases with no gene match: 3. Per the germline V gene, CDR1 is SQVTM and CDR2 is ANQGSEA. The length of the CDR3 is 13 residues. This CDR3 reads CSVDSGQQETQYF. CDR3 sequence (DNA): TGCAGCGTTGACTCGGGACAGCAAGAGACCCAGTACTTC.

This sequence joins TRBV29-1 and TRBJ2-3, with 10 bases lining up with TRBD2. The CDR3 loop spans 14 amino acids. Looked up from germline, CDR1 is SQVTM and CDR2 is ANQGSEA. The junction had 2 bases not matched to a gene; V was cut back by 4 bases and J by 1 base. The CDR3 here is CSVVLAGRTDTQYF. In nucleotides, the CDR3 is TGCAGCGTTGTACTAGCGGGACGCACAGATACGCAGTATTTT.

The rearrangement uses TRBV18 and TRBJ1-6; TRBD1 matches 8 bases. Germline assignment: CDR1 KGHSH and CDR2 LQKENI. V was pared by 3 bases and J by 4 bases, with 2 bases of the junction left unmatched. This CDR3 has 15 residues. The CDR3 coding sequence is TGTGCCAGCTCACCGGACAGGGCGTATAATTCACCCCTCCACTTT. This gives the protein CASSPDRAYNSPLHF.

The gene calls are TRBV7-6 and TRBJ1-1, with TRBD1 identical over 10 bases. CDR1 SGHVS and CDR2 FNYEAQ come from the germline V gene. V trimming: 5 bases; J trimming: 11 bases; junction bases outside the gene matches: 14. The CDR3 runs 15 residues. CDR3 residues: CASSQGPGTGEDAFF. CDR3 DNA: TGTGCCAGCAGCCAAGGTCCCGGGACAGGGGAAGATGCTTTCTTT.

The chain recombines TRBV2 with TRBJ1-2, with unresolved D. CDR1 and CDR2 (germline): SNHLY, FYNNEI. Trimming pared 6 bases from V and 6 bases from J, leaving 17 bases between. The CDR3 is made up of 14 amino acids. CDR3 residues: CASRWVEESDGYTF. The CDR3 nucleotides are TGTGCCAGCAGATGGGTGGAGGAATCCGATGGCTACACCTTC.

V and J are TRBV7-2 and TRBJ2-3, with D unclear. Trimming took 0 bases from V and 3 from J, leaving 7 bases between them. This CDR3 spans 14 amino acids. Looked up from germline, CDR1 is SGHTA and CDR2 is FQGNSA. The CDR3 protein is CASSLASTTDTQYF. The CDR3 nucleotides are TGTGCCAGCAGCTTAGCGTCCACTACAGATACGCAGTATTTT.

The chain uses TRBV29-1 and TRBJ2-1; TRBD2 matches at 7 bases. The CDR3 extends over 14 amino acids. Losses at the gene ends were 0 bases for V and 5 bases for J; bases not matched to a gene: 4. Germline V CDR1 and CDR2: SQVTM, ANQGSEA. CDR3 region: CSVEDGEGHNEQFF. Here the CDR3 DNA reads TGCAGCGTTGAAGATGGGGAGGGGCACAATGAGCAGTTCTTC.